This T cell receptor beta chain was identified during a study of T cell responses to AZD1222 COVID-19 vaccine. Overall study findings and caveats: Sampling that yielded the repertoires occurred only after the peak T cell response. The donors showed a predominance of white British ancestry and of females, with possible underestimation of clonal diversity.

Method: immunoSEQ multiplex PCR; TCRdb's copy keeps in-frame clones and lacks some. The repertoire has about 260,000 clones, more than 85% of them found once; the top ten carry 0.5% to 0.7%. As to this clone: Its antigen is still unknown.

The CDR3 spans 14 residues. Between the trimmed V and J ends, which lost 4 bases and 8 bases, there was a span of 14 bases. CDR1 LGHDT and CDR2 YNNKEL come from the germline V gene (reference sequence). Sequences were derived from peripheral blood, sampled on day 0 of AZD1222 vaccination. The chain links TRBV3-1 (or the pseudogene TRBV3-2) to TRBJ1-4, with a tentative D call TRBD1 (5 bases). This TCR was recovered from an adult in good health. The CDR3 coding sequence is TGTGCCAGCAGCCGCTCAGGGAGGGACGAAAAACTGTTTTTT. Protein product: CASSRSGRDEKLFF.